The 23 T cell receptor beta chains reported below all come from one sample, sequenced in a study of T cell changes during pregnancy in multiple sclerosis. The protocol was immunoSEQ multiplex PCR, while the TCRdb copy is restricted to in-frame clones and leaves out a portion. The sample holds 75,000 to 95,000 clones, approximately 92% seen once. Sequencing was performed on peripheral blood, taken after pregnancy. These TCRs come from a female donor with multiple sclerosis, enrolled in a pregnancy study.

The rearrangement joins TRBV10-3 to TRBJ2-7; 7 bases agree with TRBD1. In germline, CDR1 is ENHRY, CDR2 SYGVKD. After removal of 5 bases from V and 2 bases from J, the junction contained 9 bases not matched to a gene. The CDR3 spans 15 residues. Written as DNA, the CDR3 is TGTGCCATCAGTATGGGACAGCATATCGCCTACGAGCAGTACTTC. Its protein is CAISMGQHIAYEQYF.

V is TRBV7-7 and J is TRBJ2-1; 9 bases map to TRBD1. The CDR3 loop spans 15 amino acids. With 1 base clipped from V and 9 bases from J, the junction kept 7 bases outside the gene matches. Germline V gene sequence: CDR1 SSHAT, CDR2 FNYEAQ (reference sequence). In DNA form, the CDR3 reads TGTGCCAGCAGCTTAGAAATACAGGGGGCTTCTGAGCAGTTCTTC. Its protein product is CASSLEIQGASEQFF.

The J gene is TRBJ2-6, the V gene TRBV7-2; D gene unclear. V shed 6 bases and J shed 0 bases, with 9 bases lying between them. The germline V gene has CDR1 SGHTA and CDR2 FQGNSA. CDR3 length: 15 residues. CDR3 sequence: CASSEAFSGANVLTF. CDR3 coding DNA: TGTGCCAGCAGTGAGGCCTTCTCTGGGGCCAACGTCCTGACTTTC.

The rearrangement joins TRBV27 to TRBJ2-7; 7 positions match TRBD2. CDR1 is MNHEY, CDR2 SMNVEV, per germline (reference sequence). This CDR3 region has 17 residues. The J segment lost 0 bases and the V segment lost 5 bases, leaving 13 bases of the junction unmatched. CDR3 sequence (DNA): TGTGCCAGCAGTCAACGGGGAGGGTCCCTTGACTCCTACGAGCAGTACTTC. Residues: CASSQRGGSLDSYEQYF.

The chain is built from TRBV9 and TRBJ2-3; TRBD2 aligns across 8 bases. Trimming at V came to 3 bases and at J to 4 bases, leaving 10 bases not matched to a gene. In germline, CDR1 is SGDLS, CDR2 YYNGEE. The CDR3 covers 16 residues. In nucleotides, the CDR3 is TGTGCCAGCAGCGCCCCGGGAGGGCTTTTATCAGATACGCAGTATTTT. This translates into CASSAPGGLLSDTQYF.

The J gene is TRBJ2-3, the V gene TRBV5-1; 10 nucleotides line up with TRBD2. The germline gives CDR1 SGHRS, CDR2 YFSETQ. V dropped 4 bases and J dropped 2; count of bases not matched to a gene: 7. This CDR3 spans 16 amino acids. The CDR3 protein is CASSPGTSVSTDTQYF. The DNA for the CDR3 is TGCGCCAGCAGCCCTGGGACTAGCGTCTCCACAGATACGCAGTATTTT.

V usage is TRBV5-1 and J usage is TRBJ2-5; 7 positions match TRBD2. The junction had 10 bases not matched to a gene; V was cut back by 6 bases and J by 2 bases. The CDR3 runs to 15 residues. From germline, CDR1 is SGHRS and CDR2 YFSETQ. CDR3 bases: TGCGCCAGCACAGAACCTAGCGGCCCACAAGAGACCCAGTACTTC. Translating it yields CASTEPSGPQETQYF.

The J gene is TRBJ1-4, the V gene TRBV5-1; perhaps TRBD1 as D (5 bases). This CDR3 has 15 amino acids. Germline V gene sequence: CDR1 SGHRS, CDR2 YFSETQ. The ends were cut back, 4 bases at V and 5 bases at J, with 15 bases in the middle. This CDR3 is CASSTATARNEKLFF. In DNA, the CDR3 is TGCGCCAGCAGCACGGCGACAGCTCGAAATGAAAAACTGTTTTTT.

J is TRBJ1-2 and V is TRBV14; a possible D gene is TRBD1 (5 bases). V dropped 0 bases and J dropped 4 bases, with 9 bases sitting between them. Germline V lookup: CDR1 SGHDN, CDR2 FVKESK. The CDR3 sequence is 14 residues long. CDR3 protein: CASSQESQGYGYTF. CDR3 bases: TGTGCCAGCAGCCAAGAAAGCCAGGGCTATGGCTACACCTTC.

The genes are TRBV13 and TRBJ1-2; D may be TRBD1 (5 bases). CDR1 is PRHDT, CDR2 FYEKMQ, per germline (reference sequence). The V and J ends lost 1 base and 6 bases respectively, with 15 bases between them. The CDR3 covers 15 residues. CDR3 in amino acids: CASSLEGRAYHGYTF. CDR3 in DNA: TGTGCCAGCAGCTTAGAGGGCAGGGCATATCATGGCTACACCTTC.

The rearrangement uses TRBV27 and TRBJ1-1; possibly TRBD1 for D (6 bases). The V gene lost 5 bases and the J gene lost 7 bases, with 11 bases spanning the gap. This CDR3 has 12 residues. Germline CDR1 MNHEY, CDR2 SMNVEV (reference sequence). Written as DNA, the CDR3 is TGTGCCAGCAGTCCGACAGGCGGTGAAGCTTTCTTT. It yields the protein CASSPTGGEAFF.

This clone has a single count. The CDR3 DNA reads TGTGCCAGCAGCTTAGCATCCGGGTTAGACTACGAGCAGTACTTC. Its translation: CASSLASGLDYEQYF. V gene TRBV7-7 combines with J gene TRBJ2-7; D is uncertain. This CDR3 comprises 15 residues. Trimming removed 0 bases from V and 3 bases from J, with 12 bases in between. Germline CDR1 is SSHAT and CDR2 is FNYEAQ (reference sequence).

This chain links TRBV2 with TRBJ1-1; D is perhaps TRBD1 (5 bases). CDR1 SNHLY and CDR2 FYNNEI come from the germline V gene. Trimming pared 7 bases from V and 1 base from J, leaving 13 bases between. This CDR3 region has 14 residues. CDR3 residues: CASIAGPRNTEAFF. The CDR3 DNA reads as TGTGCCAGCATAGCGGGACCGAGGAACACTGAAGCTTTCTTT.

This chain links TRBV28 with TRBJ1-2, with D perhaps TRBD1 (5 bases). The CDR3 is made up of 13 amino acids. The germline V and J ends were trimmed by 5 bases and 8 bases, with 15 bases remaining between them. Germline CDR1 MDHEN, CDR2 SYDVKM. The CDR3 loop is CASSGPGLEGYTF. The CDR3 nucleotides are TGTGCCAGCAGTGGGCCAGGGCTGGAAGGCTACACCTTC.

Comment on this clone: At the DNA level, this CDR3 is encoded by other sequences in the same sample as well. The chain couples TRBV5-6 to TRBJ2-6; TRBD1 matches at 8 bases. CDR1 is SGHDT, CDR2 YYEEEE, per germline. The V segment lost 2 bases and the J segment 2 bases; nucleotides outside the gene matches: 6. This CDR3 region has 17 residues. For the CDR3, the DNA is TGTGCCAGCAGCTTCTGGACAGGGTCGGCTGGGGCCAACGTCCTGACTTTC. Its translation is CASSFWTGSAGANVLTF.

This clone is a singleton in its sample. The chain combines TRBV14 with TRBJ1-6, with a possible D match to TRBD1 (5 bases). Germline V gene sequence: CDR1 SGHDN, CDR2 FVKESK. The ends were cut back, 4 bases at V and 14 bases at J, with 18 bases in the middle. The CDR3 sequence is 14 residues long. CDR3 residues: CASSPLGLSKALHF. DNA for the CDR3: TGTGCCAGCAGCCCTTTGGGACTTTCGAAAGCCCTCCACTTT.

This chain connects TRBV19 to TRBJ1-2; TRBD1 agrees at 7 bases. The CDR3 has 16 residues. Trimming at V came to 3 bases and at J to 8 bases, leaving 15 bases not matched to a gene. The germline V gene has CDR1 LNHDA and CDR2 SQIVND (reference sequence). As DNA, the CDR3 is TGTGCCAGTAGTATGTTCGACAGGGTTTTAACGGGCGGCTACACCTTC. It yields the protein CASSMFDRVLTGGYTF.

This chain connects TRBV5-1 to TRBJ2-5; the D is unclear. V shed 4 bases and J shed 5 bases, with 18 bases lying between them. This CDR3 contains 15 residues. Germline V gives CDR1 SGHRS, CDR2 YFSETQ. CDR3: CASSPSPITWETQYF. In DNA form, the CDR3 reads TGCGCCAGCAGCCCAAGCCCCATCACTTGGGAGACCCAGTACTTC.

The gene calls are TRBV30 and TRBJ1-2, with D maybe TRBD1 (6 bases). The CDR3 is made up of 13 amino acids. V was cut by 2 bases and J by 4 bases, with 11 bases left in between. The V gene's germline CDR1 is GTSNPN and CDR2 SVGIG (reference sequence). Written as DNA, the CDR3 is TGTGCCTGGAGTAACAGGGAGAGCTATGGCTACACCTTC. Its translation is CAWSNRESYGYTF.

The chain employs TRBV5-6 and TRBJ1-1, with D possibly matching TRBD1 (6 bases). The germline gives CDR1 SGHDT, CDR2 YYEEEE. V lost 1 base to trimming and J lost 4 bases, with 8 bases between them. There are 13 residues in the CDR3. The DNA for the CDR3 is TGTGCCAGCAGCTTGTTGACAGGCACTGAAGCTTTCTTT. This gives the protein CASSLLTGTEAFF.

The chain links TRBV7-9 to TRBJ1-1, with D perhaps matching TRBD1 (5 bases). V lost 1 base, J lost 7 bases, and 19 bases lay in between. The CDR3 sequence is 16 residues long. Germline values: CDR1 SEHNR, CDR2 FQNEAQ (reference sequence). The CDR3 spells CASSLDRERGGFEAFF. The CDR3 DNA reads TGTGCCAGCAGCTTAGATAGGGAAAGGGGAGGGTTTGAAGCTTTCTTT.

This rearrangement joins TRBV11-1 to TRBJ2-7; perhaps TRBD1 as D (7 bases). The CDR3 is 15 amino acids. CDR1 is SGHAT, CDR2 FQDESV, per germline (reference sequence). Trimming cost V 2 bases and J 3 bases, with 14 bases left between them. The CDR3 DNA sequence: TGTGCCAGCAGCTTAAGCGTTCAGGGGGGCTACGAGCAGTACTTC. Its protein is CASSLSVQGGYEQYF.

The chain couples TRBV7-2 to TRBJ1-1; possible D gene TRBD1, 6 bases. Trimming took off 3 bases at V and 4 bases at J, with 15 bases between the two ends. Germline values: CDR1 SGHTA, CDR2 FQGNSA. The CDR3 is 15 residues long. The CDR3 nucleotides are TGTGCCAGCAGCTTTCTAACAGGGTGGACCACTGAAGCTTTCTTT. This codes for CASSFLTGWTTEAFF.